The 6 T cell receptor beta chains given below trace back to one sample, sequenced in a study of T-cell memory formation after mild COVID-19. One entry per CDR3 protein, called by TCRdb with MiXCR from the 5' RACE reads. The table lists about 200,000 distinct CDR3 sequences, 9.5% of them singletons, with roughly 4% in the top ten. Sequencing input: PBMCs or a T cell subset sorted from them (not recorded which). The receptor source for this set is a man aged 18 to 29 who had mild COVID-19 (a few samples of this study predate the infection). Cell type and time point are not known.

V is TRBV6-1 and J is TRBJ1-5; a weak D match, TRBD1 (6 bases). The CDR3 length is 13 residues. Trimming cost V 6 bases and J 8 bases, with 14 bases left between them. The germline V gene has CDR1 MNHNS and CDR2 SASEGT. CDR3 DNA: TGTGCCAGCAGAAGGGACACTCGGGAGCCCCAGCATTTT. It yields the protein CASRRDTREPQHF.

The CDR3 DNA follows: TGTGCCAGCAGCCCCCGACCGGGGCCCAACACCGGGGAGCTGTTTTTT. This encodes CASSPRPGPNTGELFF. The rearrangement joins TRBV7-7 to TRBJ2-2; D assignment may be TRBD1 or TRBD2 (5 bases each). Germline V lookup: CDR1 SSHAT, CDR2 FNYEAQ (reference sequence). The length of the CDR3 is 16 residues. V lost 5 bases, J lost 2 bases, and 15 bases lay in between.

The chain recombines TRBV7-6 with TRBJ1-2, with no clear D. From germline, CDR1 is SGHVS and CDR2 FNYEAQ. CDR3 length equals 14 residues. Trimming pared 1 base from V and 4 bases from J, leaving 10 bases between. The CDR3 sequence is CASSLGGGTYGYTF. CDR3 coding DNA: TGTGCCAGCAGCTTAGGGGGAGGCACCTATGGCTACACCTTC.

The V call is TRBV5-4, the J call TRBJ2-6; TRBD2 aligns across 8 bases. Germline-derived CDR1 and CDR2 are SGHNT and YYREEE (reference sequence). V was clipped by 4 bases and J by 0 bases; unmatched bases: 15. The CDR3 has 20 amino acids. In nucleotides, the CDR3 is TGTGCCAGCAGCCCCCAGTGGGGTAGCGGGGACCGCTCTGGGGCCAACGTCCTGACTTTC. Its translation is CASSPQWGSGDRSGANVLTF.

In this sample, this clonotype turned up a few times. The chain employs TRBV20-1 and TRBJ2-5; 13 nucleotides align to TRBD2. The CDR3 sequence is 17 residues long. The V and J ends lost 5 bases and 1 base, in that order; junction bases with no gene match: 10. Germline CDR1 DFQATT, CDR2 SNEGSKA (reference sequence). CDR3 nucleotide sequence: TGCAGTGCTGCTGGGGTACTAGCGGGGGGGCTCCAAGAGACCCAGTACTTC. This sequence encodes CSAAGVLAGGLQETQYF.

The chain has TRBV6-5 and TRBJ2-5; TRBD1 is a possible D gene (6 bases). V gave up 8 bases and J gave up 5 bases, with 24 bases separating them. Germline V gene lookup returns CDR1 MNHEY and CDR2 SVGAGI. This CDR3 region has 16 residues. The DNA of the CDR3 is TGTGCCAGCGGATACGATATCACAGGGTATCGGGAGACCCAGTACTTC. Translating gives CASGYDITGYRETQYF.